This T cell receptor beta chain derives from a study of cytomegalovirus exposure and HLA in healthy donors. Primers: 60 Vbeta forward and 13 Jbeta reverse. The protocol was immunoSEQ multiplex PCR, while the TCRdb copy is restricted to in-frame clones and leaves out a portion. The data hold around 110,000 clones, with around 75% observed a single time. Whole-study results and caveats: Several top significant clusters appeared, in a later analysis, to be linked to common viral pathogens. After further analysis at a later stage, some 15,000 TCR beta sequences were associated with HLA alleles at 0.05 false discovery rate. Analyses of presence/absence relied on an assumption of roughly uniform sequencing depth across donors.

As to this clone: Its matching antigen is unknown.

Germline CDR1 and CDR2: MNHEY and SVGAGI. V gave up 6 bases and J gave up 4 bases; unmatched junction bases: 8. The CDR3 has 14 amino acids. This sequence joins TRBV6-5 and TRBJ2-7; 8 nucleotides line up with TRBD1. This TCR came from a young woman in good health and CMV-seronegative. The sample taken for sequencing was PBMCs. CDR3 residues: CASSLRQGRYEQYF. In DNA, the CDR3 is TGTGCCAGCAGCCTCCGACAGGGGAGATACGAGCAGTACTTC.